Listed here are 23 T cell receptor beta chains from one sample, sequenced in a study of cytotoxic CD8 clonotypes in ibrutinib-treated CLL. Only in-frame clones appear in the TCRdb table, and some are missing; sequencing was by immunoSEQ multiplex PCR. Of approximately 280,000 clones listed, approximately 76% are singletons. The source was PBMCs, collected at disease progression, from a patient treated with ibrutinib. The receptors come from a human donor with chronic lymphocytic leukemia.

In its sample, this clone was seen once. This CDR3 reads CASSFSGATSTDTQYF. The CDR3 coding sequence is TGTGCCAGCAGTTTCTCGGGGGCGACTAGCACAGATACGCAGTATTTT. The genes are TRBV6-5 and TRBJ2-3, with D perhaps TRBD1 or TRBD2 (6 bases each). The CDR3 sequence is 16 residues long. Trimming stripped 4 bases from V and 0 bases from J, with 14 bases between. Germline CDR1 MNHEY, CDR2 SVGAGI.

This clone was seen only a few times. This chain uses TRBV7-3 with TRBJ2-1, with 9 bases identical to TRBD1. CDR1 is SGHTA and CDR2 is FQGTGA in the germline V gene. The CDR3 is 13 residues long. J was trimmed by 7 bases and V by 6 bases; bases with no gene match: 4. The CDR3 DNA reads TGTGCCAGCAGGACGGGACAGGGTAATGAGCAGTTCTTC. This codes for CASRTGQGNEQFF.

CDR3 sequence reads: CSAIIPHTQYF. CDR3 sequence (DNA): TGCAGTGCTATTATCCCCCATACGCAGTATTTT. V is TRBV20-1 and J is TRBJ2-3; D gene ambiguous. The CDR3 sequence is 11 residues long. Looked up from germline, CDR1 is DFQATT and CDR2 is SNEGSKA (reference sequence). Trimming cost V 4 bases and J 7 bases, with 9 bases left between them.

This rearrangement joins TRBV11-3 to TRBJ2-1; D ambiguous. Germline values: CDR1 SGHNT, CDR2 YENEEA. The CDR3 is 15 amino acids. V was clipped by 2 bases and J by 0 bases, with 8 bases between them. This CDR3 is CASSLRVGSYNEQFF. In DNA, the CDR3 is TGTGCCAGCAGCTTAAGGGTTGGCTCCTACAATGAGCAGTTCTTC.

This chain uses TRBV29-1 with TRBJ2-7, with D maybe TRBD1 (6 bases). Germline assignment: CDR1 SQVTM and CDR2 ANQGSEA. V shed 4 bases and J shed 2 bases, with 12 bases lying between them. The CDR3 length is 13 residues. This CDR3 is CSVGRQAPYEQYF. The CDR3 nucleotides are TGCAGCGTTGGCCGACAGGCTCCCTACGAGCAGTACTTC.

The J gene is TRBJ1-1, the V gene TRBV6-5; D is unclear. The CDR3 has 13 residues. Looked up from germline, CDR1 is MNHEY and CDR2 is SVGAGI. V lost 0 bases and J 9 bases, leaving 11 bases between the germline ends. This chain's CDR3 is CASSYSPGRKAFF. CDR3 nucleotide sequence: TGTGCCAGCAGTTACTCCCCCGGGAGGAAAGCTTTCTTT.

This clone was seen once. V and J are TRBV2 and TRBJ2-3; D is ambiguous. Trimming pared 5 bases from V and 5 bases from J, leaving 5 bases between. Germline loops: CDR1 SNHLY, CDR2 FYNNEI. The CDR3 is 11 amino acids. Here the CDR3 DNA reads TGTGCCAGCAGTTCCATAGATACGCAGTATTTT. This translates into CASSSIDTQYF.

This clone was observed a handful of times. This chain uses TRBV11-2 with TRBJ1-1; 9 bases are a match to TRBD1. V shed 1 base, J shed 5 bases, and the junction held 5 bases outside the gene matches. The CDR3 consists of 15 residues. CDR1 is SGHAT and CDR2 is FQNNGV in the germline V gene. The CDR3 reads CASSLAGTGRTEAFF. DNA for the CDR3: TGTGCCAGCAGCTTAGCAGGGACAGGGCGGACTGAAGCTTTCTTT.

The count of this clone is one. The CDR3: CASSLLGGNSPDTQYF. The CDR3 nucleotides read TGTGCCAGCAGCCTGTTAGGAGGGAATAGCCCAGATACGCAGTATTTT. The rearrangement links TRBV7-3 to TRBJ2-3, with a tentative D call TRBD2 (6 bases). The CDR3 extends over 16 amino acids. The germline CDR1 and CDR2 sequences are SGHTA and FQGTGA. The V gene lost 5 bases and the J gene lost 4 bases, with 19 bases spanning the gap.

The rearrangement joins TRBV4-2 to TRBJ1-2, with a weak D call TRBD1 (5 bases). Germline CDR1 LGHNA, CDR2 YNFKEQ. V lost 4 bases to trimming and J lost 6 bases, with 12 bases between them. The length of the CDR3 is 13 residues. CDR3 residues: CASSLESGDGYTF. DNA for the CDR3: TGTGCCAGCAGCCTCGAGTCGGGGGATGGCTACACCTTC.

This chain uses TRBV18 with TRBJ1-4; D not certain. CDR3 length equals 14 residues. Per germline, CDR1 KGHSH and CDR2 LQKENI. V lost 6 bases and J 0 bases, leaving 8 bases between the germline ends. The CDR3 coding sequence is TGTGCCAGCTCGCCGGGTCCAACTAATGAAAAACTGTTTTTT. It encodes CASSPGPTNEKLFF.

The chain carries TRBV6-6 and TRBJ1-2; TRBD1 might be the D (6 bases). V lost 5 bases and J 5 bases, leaving 15 bases between the germline ends. This CDR3 is 14 amino acids long. The V gene's germline CDR1 is MNHNY and CDR2 SVGAGI (reference sequence). The DNA for the CDR3 is TGTGCCAGCAGTACAGGGAATTTACTATATGGCTACACCTTC. Its translation: CASSTGNLLYGYTF.

Note on this clone: This sample also contains other DNA sequences that code for the same CDR3. The V and J genes are TRBV6-5 and TRBJ1-2; 11 bases are shared with TRBD1. Germline V lookup: CDR1 MNHEY, CDR2 SVGAGI. This CDR3 has 14 residues. The V segment lost 2 bases and the J segment 4 bases; nucleotides outside the gene matches: 0. The CDR3 region is CASSYGTGGYGYTF. For the CDR3, the DNA is TGTGCCAGCAGTTACGGGACAGGGGGCTATGGCTACACCTTC.

The V and J genes are TRBV14 and TRBJ2-7, with D possibly matching TRBD2 (7 bases). This CDR3 region has 16 residues. The germline gives CDR1 SGHDN, CDR2 FVKESK. Trimming removed 3 bases from V and 0 bases from J, with 15 bases in between. The CDR3 reads CASSHGGAGSSYEQYF. The CDR3 DNA reads TGTGCCAGCAGCCATGGGGGGGCAGGGAGCTCCTACGAGCAGTACTTC.

This chain connects TRBV9 to TRBJ2-1, with 8 bases identical to TRBD1. The J segment lost 6 bases and the V segment lost 0 bases, leaving 8 bases of the junction unmatched. The germline V gene encodes CDR1 SGDLS and CDR2 YYNGEE. CDR3 size: 16 residues. CDR3 residues: CASSVDGTGYFNEQFF. The CDR3 DNA reads as TGTGCCAGCAGCGTAGACGGGACAGGTTATTTCAATGAGCAGTTCTTC.

V and J are TRBV9 and TRBJ1-1, with D unresolved. Trimming removed 0 bases from V and 4 bases from J, with 13 bases in between. Germline assignment: CDR1 SGDLS and CDR2 YYNGEE. The CDR3 is made up of 15 amino acids. CDR3 sequence (DNA): TGTGCCAGCAGCGTAGGGACCCCCGGGCGCACTGAAGCTTTCTTT. It yields the protein CASSVGTPGRTEAFF.

The V call is TRBV6-6, the J call TRBJ2-5; 7 nucleotides line up with TRBD2. The J call may be mistaken, given a closer DNA end match to TRBJ2-7. In germline, CDR1 is MNHNY, CDR2 SVGAGI (reference sequence). CDR3 length: 14 amino acids. CDR3 protein: CASKGGLGGAEQYF. The CDR3 DNA sequence: TGTGCCAGCAAAGGCGGGTTGGGAGGGGCCGAGCAGTACTTC.

The chain joins TRBV5-1 to TRBJ2-7; TRBD2 agrees at 10 bases. CDR1 SGHRS and CDR2 YFSETQ come from the germline V gene. After removal of 2 bases from V and 1 base from J, the junction contained 9 bases not matched to a gene. The CDR3 length is 17 residues. The CDR3 sequence is CASSFRAGGELSYEQYF. The CDR3 DNA is TGCGCCAGCAGCTTTAGAGCGGGAGGGGAATTGTCCTACGAGCAGTACTTC.

The chain is built from TRBV29-1 and TRBJ2-7; 7 bases are a match to TRBD1. CDR3 length equals 13 residues. Germline V gene data show CDR1 as SQVTM and CDR2 as ANQGSEA. V lost 3 bases, J lost 2 bases, and 4 bases stayed unmatched. The CDR3 spells CSVETGRTYEQYF. The CDR3 bases are TGCAGCGTTGAGACAGGGAGAACCTACGAGCAGTACTTC.

The chain links TRBV5-4 to TRBJ2-7; 9 bases match TRBD1. CDR3 length: 19 amino acids. The V gene's germline CDR1 is SGHNT and CDR2 YYREEE (reference sequence). V dropped 5 bases and J dropped 0; count of bases not matched to a gene: 18. As DNA, the CDR3 is TGTGCCAGCAGAACCGCCGGGACAGGGTTTTCCACAATCTCCTACGAGCAGTACTTC. It translates to CASRTAGTGFSTISYEQYF.

Comments on this clone: One end of the junction does not line up with germline, which may come from a read error. This rearrangement joins TRBV7-8 to TRBJ2-7; 9 positions match TRBD1. Germline V gene sequence: CDR1 SGHVS, CDR2 FQNEAQ. The CDR3 has 11 amino acids. The CDR3 loop reads CASSLGTGFAF. DNA of the CDR3: TGTGCCAGCAGCCTCGGGACAGGGTTCGCCTTC.

This clone was observed a single time. The J gene is TRBJ2-1, the V gene TRBV7-9; TRBD2 matches at 13 bases. The CDR3 consists of 19 residues. Germline CDR1 SEHNR, CDR2 FQNEAQ (reference sequence). The trim removed 4 bases at V and 4 bases at J, leaving 13 bases unmatched. The CDR3 region has the DNA TGTGCCAGCAGCTCGCCTATCGGGACTAGCGGGAATGGGTACAATGAGCAGTTCTTC. Translation gives CASSSPIGTSGNGYNEQFF.

CDR3 DNA sequence: TGCGCCAGCACCAGACTAGCGGGGGGGCCCAATGAGCAGTTCTTC. As protein: CASTRLAGGPNEQFF. The chain combines TRBV5-1 with TRBJ2-1; 14 nucleotides match TRBD2. The CDR3 has 15 amino acids. Germline CDR1 reads SGHRS; CDR2 reads YFSETQ. With 6 bases clipped from V and 6 bases from J, the junction kept 5 bases outside the gene matches.